The subject of this entry is one T cell receptor (beta chain). As yet, its antigen is unknown. A read error may account for a junction end that differs from germline. This entry is derived from a study of naive and memory T cell subsets. Findings and limits, study-wide: Possibly reflecting memory cells re-expressing CD45RA, a few larger clonotypes occurred in naive repertoires, especially CD8. In naive cells, over 90% of TCR sequences were seen only once.

This CDR3 region has 16 residues. Germline-derived CDR1 and CDR2 are KGHDR and SFDVKD. Separate alpha and beta amplification began at the second PCR step. Cells stained for CD3, CD4, CD8, CD45RA and CD27 were sorted into four subsets. Both TRBC1 and TRBC2 were covered by a beta constant-region primer of two equimolar oligonucleotides. The ligated cDNA underwent four PCR rounds using SP2 and nested alpha and beta constant-region primers. Each CDR3 protein is one row after TCRdb ran MiXCR on the UMI-ligation and nested PCR reads. The table records 140,000 to 150,000 distinct CDR3 sequences, roughly 20% of them present only once.

The receptor was isolated from a human donor in good health. The V and J genes are TRBV24-1 and TRBJ2-1; 9 bases map to TRBD1. Sequenced: naive CD4+ T cells from blood. The CDR3 protein is CATSDSGQGSYNKQFF. Here the CDR3 DNA reads TGTGCCACCAGTGACTCGGGACAGGGCTCCTACAATAAGCAGTTCTTC.